This is a list of T cell receptor beta chains from one sample in a study of blood T cell repertoires in COVID-19. The repertoire was sequenced with immunoSEQ multiplex PCR; TCRdb's copy has only in-frame clones and lacks some. The sample lists more than 95,000 clones, around 74% occurring once. Sequencing input: peripheral blood. The receptor source for this set is a woman in her 70s with acute or convalescent COVID-19. Both conserved end residues are part of each CDR3. A D gene is named only where the DNA matches it firmly. Size values are once, few and many counts, or a class for expanded clones, and some rows have none.

D	J	length	size	V	CDR3	DNA
NA	TRBJ1-1	15	NA	TRBV6-5	CASSPGGGLNTEAFF	TGTGCCAGCAGTCCCGGGGGAGGGTTGAACACTGAAGCTTTCTTT
NA	TRBJ1-2	13	NA	TRBV12-3/TRBV12-4	CASSFSGGGGYTF	TGTGCCAGCAGTTTTAGTGGGGGGGGAGGCTACACCTTC
TRBD2	TRBJ2-5	17	NA	TRBV3-1/TRBV3-2	CASSRRTSGGRGETQYF	TGTGCCAGCAGCCGCCGGACTAGCGGGGGGCGGGGGGAGACCCAGTACTTC
TRBD1	TRBJ1-2	14	NA	TRBV5-8	CASSLGTGPYGYTF	TGTGCCAGCAGCTTGGGGACAGGGCCCTATGGCTACACCTTC
NA	TRBJ1-5	14	NA	TRBV7-8	CASSLAQGNQPQHF	TGTGCCAGCAGCTTAGCACAGGGTAATCAGCCCCAGCATTTT
TRBD2	TRBJ2-1	16	NA	TRBV30	CAWGAWTSGHPNEQFF	TGTGCCTGGGGGGCTTGGACTAGCGGGCATCCTAATGAGCAGTTCTTC
TRBD1	TRBJ1-1	18	NA	TRBV19	CASSINPTGGLINTEAFF	TGTGCCAGTAGTATAAATCCGACAGGGGGACTCATCAACACTGAAGCTTTCTTT
NA	TRBJ1-5	13	NA	TRBV6-5	CASSYSNSEAQHF	TGTGCCAGCAGTTACTCGAATAGTGAGGCCCAGCATTTT
TRBD1	TRBJ2-7	16	few	TRBV11-2	CASSRQGGQGVYEQYF	TGTGCCAGCAGCAGACAGGGGGGACAGGGGGTCTACGAGCAGTACTTC
NA	TRBJ1-1	14	NA	TRBV7-9	CASSPWTDNTEAFF	TGTGCCAGCAGCCCCTGGACAGATAACACTGAAGCTTTCTTT
NA	TRBJ2-1	16	NA	TRBV27	CASSYRGTGYNNEQFF	TGTGCCAGCAGTTACCGTGGAACAGGGTATAACAATGAGCAGTTCTTC
NA	TRBJ1-2	15	NA	TRBV4-2	CASSQTAGTYNGYTF	TGTGCCAGCAGCCAAACCGCCGGGACTTATAATGGCTACACCTTC
NA	TRBJ1-6	15	NA	TRBV28	CASSLRQISNSPLHF	TGTGCCAGCAGCTTACGACAAATCAGTAATTCACCCCTCCACTTT
NA	TRBJ1-4	13	NA	TRBV18	CASSPARNEKLFF	TGTGCCAGCTCACCAGCCAGGAATGAAAAACTGTTTTTT
NA	TRBJ1-1	15	NA	TRBV19	CASSTLLDWNTEAFF	TGTGCCAGTAGCACGCTCCTCGACTGGAACACTGAAGCTTTCTTT
TRBD2	TRBJ2-1	16	once	TRBV6-1	CASSDLRGSSYNEQFF	TGTGCCAGCAGTGACCTGCGGGGGAGCTCCTACAATGAGCAGTTCTTC
NA	TRBJ1-3	13	NA	TRBV14	CASSQAVGNTIYF	TGTGCCAGCAGCCAAGCAGTGGGAAACACCATATATTTT
TRBD1	TRBJ1-2	14	NA	TRBV5-8	CASSWTGRQDGYTF	TGTGCCAGCAGCTGGACAGGGCGCCAGGATGGCTACACCTTC
TRBD2	TRBJ2-3	14	NA	TRBV19	CASSIGGAQDTQYF	TGTGCCAGTAGTATCGGGGGGGCCCAAGATACGCAGTATTTT
NA	TRBJ2-1	12	once	TRBV13	CASSLASNEQFF	TGTGCCAGCAGCTTAGCTTCCAATGAGCAGTTCTTC
NA	TRBJ1-2	14	NA	TRBV19	CASRAAGENYGYTF	TGTGCCAGTAGAGCGGCGGGCGAAAACTATGGCTACACCTTC
NA	TRBJ1-4	12	NA	TRBV7-6	CASSPAGGVLFF	TGTGCCAGCAGCCCGGCGGGGGGCGTTTTGTTTTTT
NA	TRBJ2-3	14	few	TRBV3-1/TRBV3-2	CASSQGRVTDTQYF	TGTGCCAGCAGCCAGGGCAGGGTTACAGATACGCAGTATTTT
TRBD2	TRBJ2-3	15	many	TRBV11-3	CASSQRTSGGSAQYF	TGTGCCAGCAGCCAAAGGACTAGCGGGGGATCGGCGCAGTATTTT
TRBD1	TRBJ1-2	16	NA	TRBV15	CATSGGRGPNPYGYTF	TGTGCCACCAGTGGGGGCAGGGGGCCGAACCCCTATGGCTACACCTTC
NA	TRBJ2-7	16	NA	TRBV6-2/TRBV6-3	CASSSSPGFVSYEQYF	TGTGCCAGCAGTTCCTCCCCAGGGTTCGTGTCCTACGAGCAGTACTTC
TRBD1	TRBJ1-4	19	NA	TRBV30	CAWTETGNFLLIGNEKLFF	TGTGCCTGGACGGAGACAGGGAACTTTCTCCTGATTGGAAATGAAAAACTGTTTTTT
NA	TRBJ2-6	15	NA	TRBV6-1	CASSEDSSGANVLTF	TGTGCCAGCAGTGAAGACAGCTCTGGGGCCAACGTCCTGACTTTC
NA	TRBJ1-4	14	NA	TRBV6-6	CASSVIGTNEKLFF	TGTGCCAGCAGTGTCATCGGGACTAATGAAAAACTGTTTTTT
TRBD2	TRBJ2-1	16	NA	TRBV3-1/TRBV3-2	CASSQNGGGTYNEQFF	TGTGCCAGCAGCCAAAATGGGGGGGGGACGTACAATGAGCAGTTCTTC
TRBD1	TRBJ1-5	15	NA	TRBV28	CASRPGGAVGQPQHF	TGTGCCAGCAGGCCAGGGGGCGCGGTGGGTCAGCCCCAGCATTTT
TRBD1	TRBJ1-1	15	few	TRBV2	CASSGRDRGRAEAFF	TGTGCCAGCAGTGGACGGGACAGGGGGCGCGCTGAAGCTTTCTTT
TRBD1	TRBJ2-7	15	NA	TRBV28	CASSVPRTGYDEQYF	TGTGCCAGCAGTGTACCCCGGACAGGTTACGACGAGCAGTACTTC
NA	TRBJ1-2	15	once	TRBV19	CASSPIGANHYGYTF	TGTGCCAGTAGTCCCATTGGGGCTAACCACTATGGCTACACCTTC
TRBD2	TRBJ2-3	14	NA	TRBV29-1	CSVTLAGGTDTQYF	TGCAGCGTAACCTTAGCGGGAGGCACAGATACGCAGTATTTT
NA	TRBJ2-5	15	NA	TRBV5-1	CASRNRDTPQETQYF	TGCGCCAGCAGGAACCGGGACACACCACAAGAGACCCAGTACTTC
NA	TRBJ1-1	14	NA	TRBV27	CASSPQTSFSEAFF	TGTGCCAGCAGTCCACAGACGTCTTTCTCTGAAGCTTTCTTT
NA	TRBJ1-1	13	NA	TRBV19	CASRPHAGTEAFF	TGTGCCAGTAGACCTCACGCGGGGACTGAAGCTTTCTTT
NA	TRBJ2-2	17	NA	TRBV3-1/TRBV3-2	CASSRRVGAEDTGELFF	TGTGCCAGCAGCCGAAGAGTGGGGGCCGAGGACACCGGGGAGCTGTTTTTT